The 32 T cell receptor beta chains given below trace back to one sample, sequenced in a study of blood T cell repertoires in COVID-19. This table comes from immunoSEQ multiplex PCR, and its TCRdb copy is limited to in-frame clones, with some not included. This sample has about 220,000 clones, with roughly 84% found just once. Sequenced material: peripheral blood. Every receptor here comes from a woman in her fifties or sixties who had recovered from COVID-19.

This sequence joins TRBV2 and TRBJ2-1; 13 bases are a match to TRBD2. With 8 bases clipped from V and 8 bases from J, the junction kept 6 bases outside the gene matches. The CDR3 loop spans 14 amino acids. Germline V gene lookup returns CDR1 SNHLY and CDR2 FYNNEI. The DNA of the CDR3 is TGTGCCAGCCGCTTACTAGCGGGGGGGCATGAGCAGTTCTTC. It encodes CASRLLAGGHEQFF. Full variable domain (rest looked up from reference TRBV2 and TRBJ2-1): EPEVTQTPSHQVTQMGQEVILRCVPISNHLYFYWYRQILGQKVEFLVSFYNNEISEKSEIFDDQFSVERPDGSNFTLKIRSTKLEDSAMYFCASRLLAGGHEQFFGPGTRLTVL.

This rearrangement joins TRBV4-3 to TRBJ1-1, with TRBD1 matching over 7 bases. CDR3 size: 15 residues. Germline V gives CDR1 LGHNA, CDR2 YSLEER. With 3 bases clipped from V and 4 bases from J, the junction kept 8 bases outside the gene matches. The CDR3 region has the DNA TGCGCCAGCAGCCAGAACCGACAGGGTTTCACTGAAGCTTTCTTT. Protein: CASSQNRQGFTEAFF.

J is TRBJ1-1 and V is TRBV6-5, with a possible D match to TRBD1 (5 bases). This CDR3 is built from 13 residues. The germline gives CDR1 MNHEY, CDR2 SVGAGI. Trimming removed 5 bases from V and 0 bases from J, with 7 bases in between. The CDR3: CASSQGMNTEAFF. In DNA form, the CDR3 reads TGTGCCAGCAGTCAGGGCATGAACACTGAAGCTTTCTTT.

The V and J genes are TRBV5-4 and TRBJ2-3, with 12 bases matching TRBD2. The CDR3 is 16 amino acids. Trimming cost V 2 bases and J 5 bases; bases outside gene matches: 6. Germline V gene sequence: CDR1 SGHNT, CDR2 YYREEE (reference sequence). The CDR3: CASSFSSGGALDTQYF. The CDR3 nucleotides are TGTGCCAGCAGCTTTTCTAGCGGGGGGGCCCTAGATACGCAGTATTTT.

This clone showed up just once. J is TRBJ2-2 and V is TRBV12-5; 9 bases fit TRBD1. Germline CDR1 and CDR2: LGHNT and FRNRAP. After removal of 1 base from V and 5 bases from J, the junction contained 5 bases not matched to a gene. CDR3 length: 16 residues. The CDR3 protein is CASGLDYRGRTGELFF. Here the CDR3 DNA reads TGTGCTAGTGGTTTGGACTACAGGGGGCGAACCGGGGAGCTGTTTTTT.

The chain is built from TRBV6-1 and TRBJ1-5; D uncertain. Germline lookup yields CDR1 MNHNS and CDR2 SASEGT. This CDR3 spans 14 amino acids. V lost 1 base, J lost 7 bases, and 11 bases lay in between. The CDR3 spells CASSEVRGDQPQHF. CDR3 DNA sequence: TGTGCCAGCAGTGAAGTACGGGGAGACCAGCCCCAGCATTTT.

The chain carries TRBV29-1 and TRBJ2-5; D is undetermined. The V and J ends lost 8 bases and 2 bases respectively, with 12 bases between them. This CDR3 has 12 residues. The germline V gene encodes CDR1 SQVTM and CDR2 ANQGSEA. CDR3: CSTSLGQETQYF. CDR3 in DNA: TGCAGCACCTCACTCGGGCAAGAGACCCAGTACTTC. Based on the CDR3 plus reference TRBV29-1 and TRBJ2-5, the full variable domain is SAVISQKPSRDICQRGTSLTIQCQVDSQVTMMFWYRQQPGQSLTLIATANQGSEATYESGFVIDKFPISRPNLTFSTLTVSNMSPEDSSIYLCSTSLGQETQYFGPGTRLLVL.

This sequence joins TRBV15 and TRBJ2-5, with 9 bases matching TRBD2. CDR1 and CDR2 from the germline V gene are LNHNV and YYDKDF (reference sequence). The V and J ends lost 6 bases and 4 bases, in that order; junction bases with no gene match: 12. The CDR3 is made up of 16 amino acids. The CDR3 spells CATRAGGRVGAETQYF. For the CDR3, the DNA is TGTGCCACCAGGGCGGGGGGGAGGGTCGGCGCAGAGACCCAGTACTTC.

This sequence joins TRBV7-6 and TRBJ2-7, with D tentatively TRBD1 (6 bases). V was trimmed by 0 bases and J by 3 bases, leaving 6 bases between them. Germline loops: CDR1 SGHVS, CDR2 FNYEAQ. The CDR3 has 13 residues. DNA of the CDR3: TGTGCCAGCAGCTTAGCAGGGGGCTACGAGCAGTACTTC. It codes for CASSLAGGYEQYF.

This chain uses TRBV11-2 with TRBJ1-2, with 8 bases that match TRBD1. The CDR3 has 13 amino acids. Per germline, CDR1 SGHAT and CDR2 FQNNGV. With 5 bases clipped from V and 8 bases from J, the junction kept 7 bases outside the gene matches. This CDR3 is CASSTQGARGYTF. The CDR3 DNA reads TGTGCCAGCAGCACCCAGGGGGCGAGGGGCTACACCTTC.

Here the CDR3 DNA reads TGTGCCAGCAGCCAACGCGCGGGGTCCCTGGGTGAGCAGTTCTTC. Protein sequence: CASSQRAGSLGEQFF. The chain is built from TRBV4-2 and TRBJ2-1; possibly TRBD2 for D (6 bases). V gave up 2 bases and J gave up 9 bases, with 17 bases separating them. CDR1 is LGHNA and CDR2 is YNFKEQ in the germline V gene. The CDR3 covers 15 residues.

The chain combines TRBV6-5 with TRBJ2-5, with D possibly TRBD1 on 5 matching bases. V was trimmed by 5 bases and J by 4 bases, leaving 17 bases between them. Germline lookup yields CDR1 MNHEY and CDR2 SVGAGI. The CDR3 has 15 amino acids. This CDR3 reads CASSHTGHQGETQYF. CDR3 DNA: TGTGCCAGCAGTCACACCGGGCACCAGGGAGAGACCCAGTACTTC.

This sequence joins TRBV5-1 and TRBJ1-1; TRBD1 agrees at 7 bases. Germline V gives CDR1 SGHRS, CDR2 YFSETQ. Unmatched junction bases numbered 3, after V lost 2 bases and J lost 5 bases. This CDR3 spans 13 amino acids. For the CDR3, the DNA is TGCGCCAGCAGCTTTGCAGGGGGAACTGAAGCTTTCTTT. This translates into CASSFAGGTEAFF.

The rearrangement uses TRBV20-1 and TRBJ1-1; no clear D. The CDR3 is made up of 13 amino acids. The germline V and J ends were trimmed by 3 bases and 5 bases, with 13 bases remaining between them. Germline V gene lookup returns CDR1 DFQATT and CDR2 SNEGSKA (reference sequence). CDR3 sequence reads: CSASRSAGTEAFF. The CDR3 DNA is TGCAGTGCTAGTCGCTCCGCGGGGACTGAAGCTTTCTTT.

The chain recombines TRBV10-3 with TRBJ2-5; TRBD2 matches 12 bases. V was pared by 3 bases and J by 5 bases, with 1 base of the junction left unmatched. CDR3 size: 14 residues. Germline-derived CDR1 and CDR2 are ENHRY and SYGVKD. This chain's CDR3 is CAISDLAGGETQYF. The CDR3 DNA sequence: TGTGCCATCAGTGACCTAGCGGGGGGGGAGACCCAGTACTTC.

This clone was seen a single time. The rearrangement links TRBV5-1 to TRBJ1-2; D possibly corresponds to TRBD1 (6 bases). Germline V gene sequence: CDR1 SGHRS, CDR2 YFSETQ. The CDR3 totals 14 residues. V shed 4 bases and J shed 8 bases, with 18 bases lying between them. CDR3 nucleotides: TGCGCCAGCAGCCCAAGGGACACCCTGAAGGGCTACACCTTC. Its translation: CASSPRDTLKGYTF.

The chain has TRBV7-2 and TRBJ1-1; D remains ambiguous. Germline values: CDR1 SGHTA, CDR2 FQGNSA. The CDR3 covers 15 residues. V gave up 2 bases and J gave up 1 base, with 11 bases separating them. CDR3: CASSLKAGPNTEAFF. In DNA, the CDR3 is TGTGCCAGCAGCTTAAAAGCTGGGCCGAACACTGAAGCTTTCTTT. Supplemented by reference TRBV7-2 and TRBJ1-1, the full variable domain reads GAGVSQSPSNKVTEKGKDVELRCDPISGHTALYWYRQSLGQGLEFLIYFQGNSAPDKSGLPSDRFSAERTGGSVSTLTIQRTQQEDSAVYLCASSLKAGPNTEAFFGQGTRLTVV.

The rearrangement joins TRBV7-2 to TRBJ2-2; 12 nucleotides line up with TRBD2. Trimming cost V 2 bases and J 6 bases; bases outside gene matches: 7. The CDR3 loop spans 17 amino acids. CDR1 and CDR2 (germline): SGHTA, FQGNSA. CDR3 bases: TGTGCCAGCAGCTTAAGGTTGGGACTAGCGGGTCCCGGGGAGCTGTTTTTT. Its protein product is CASSLRLGLAGPGELFF.

J is TRBJ2-5 and V is TRBV7-2; 15 bases align to TRBD2. Germline V gene data show CDR1 as SGHTA and CDR2 as FQGNSA. The CDR3 length is 16 residues. Trimming removed 5 bases from V and 3 bases from J; junction bases left unmatched: 4. CDR3 amino acids: CASSKGLAGGEETQYF. CDR3 DNA sequence: TGTGCCAGCAGCAAGGGACTAGCGGGGGGAGAAGAGACCCAGTACTTC.

The chain links TRBV7-8 to TRBJ1-1; 7 bases fit TRBD1. J lost 4 bases, V lost 6 bases, and 5 bases had no gene match. This CDR3 has 13 amino acids. CDR1 SGHVS and CDR2 FQNEAQ come from the germline V gene. Written as DNA, the CDR3 is TGTGCCAGCAGATTCGACAGGGCCACTGAAGCTTTCTTT. Translation gives CASRFDRATEAFF. The full variable domain, with the rest looked up from reference TRBV7-8 and TRBJ1-1, is GAGVSQSPRYKVAKRGQDVALRCDPISGHVSLFWYQQALGQGPEFLTYFQNEAQLDKSGLPSDRFFAERPEGSVSTLKIQRTQQEDSAVYLCASRFDRATEAFFGQGTRLTVV.

The CDR3 DNA reads as TGTGCCAGCTCGATAGGGACATCCGATGGCTACACCTTC. Translation gives CASSIGTSDGYTF. V is TRBV6-6 and J is TRBJ1-2, with D tentatively TRBD1 (6 bases). V gave up 8 bases and J gave up 6 bases, with 16 bases separating them. Germline V gene data show CDR1 as MNHNY and CDR2 as SVGAGI (reference sequence). The CDR3 is 13 amino acids.

The chain employs TRBV9 and TRBJ2-1, with D unresolved. This CDR3 region has 13 residues. Germline V gene sequence: CDR1 SGDLS, CDR2 YYNGEE. V shed 0 bases and J shed 5 bases, with 6 bases lying between them. The CDR3, as DNA: TGTGCCAGCAGCGTAGCCCCCGACAATGAGCAGTTCTTC. Translation: CASSVAPDNEQFF.

CDR3: CASSSDREYGYTF. The CDR3 nucleotides are TGTGCCAGCAGCTCAGACAGGGAGTATGGCTACACCTTC. This rearrangement joins TRBV7-8 to TRBJ1-2, with 7 bases lining up with TRBD1. CDR1 and CDR2 from the germline V gene are SGHVS and FQNEAQ. The CDR3 runs to 13 residues. V gave up 4 bases and J gave up 5 bases; unmatched junction bases: 4. The variable domain in full, with the rest retrieved from reference TRBV7-8 and TRBJ1-2, is GAGVSQSPRYKVAKRGQDVALRCDPISGHVSLFWYQQALGQGPEFLTYFQNEAQLDKSGLPSDRFFAERPEGSVSTLKIQRTQQEDSAVYLCASSSDREYGYTFGSGTRLTVV.

The J gene is TRBJ1-2, the V gene TRBV29-1; possibly TRBD1 for D (6 bases). V lost 6 bases and J lost 5, with 16 bases in between. Germline V gene lookup returns CDR1 SQVTM and CDR2 ANQGSEA. The CDR3 runs to 13 residues. CDR3 coding DNA: TGCAGCGTCGGACAGAGCGAACTTTATGGCTACACCTTC. Translating gives CSVGQSELYGYTF.

The genes are TRBV7-6 and TRBJ2-3; TRBD1 matches 8 bases. Germline trimming cut 5 bases from V and 5 bases from J; bases unmatched to any gene: 6. The CDR3 extends over 14 amino acids. Germline CDR1 SGHVS, CDR2 FNYEAQ. The CDR3 sequence: CASSQGAMRDTQYF. DNA of the CDR3: TGTGCCAGCAGCCAGGGGGCTATGCGAGATACGCAGTATTTT.

This sequence joins TRBV7-9 and TRBJ2-2; weak D call: TRBD2 (7 bases). CDR3 length: 15 amino acids. V dropped 0 bases and J dropped 4 bases, with 9 bases sitting between them. The germline gives CDR1 SEHNR, CDR2 FQNEAQ (reference sequence). The CDR3 spells CASSLAGGPTGELFF. The CDR3 nucleotides are TGTGCCAGCAGCTTAGCGGGGGGGCCCACCGGGGAGCTGTTTTTT.

V is TRBV7-2 and J is TRBJ1-2, with TRBD1 matching over 7 bases. This CDR3 comprises 15 residues. V was pared by 5 bases and J by 4 bases, with 10 bases of the junction left unmatched. The germline gives CDR1 SGHTA, CDR2 FQGNSA. The CDR3 loop is CASSRRDSTSYGYTF. DNA of the CDR3: TGTGCCAGCAGCCGTCGGGACAGCACCTCCTATGGCTACACCTTC.

J is TRBJ1-1 and V is TRBV5-4, with TRBD1 identical over 8 bases. Germline V gene data show CDR1 as SGHNT and CDR2 as YYREEE (reference sequence). CDR3 length: 14 amino acids. The V segment lost 4 bases and the J segment 4 bases; nucleotides outside the gene matches: 6. The CDR3: CASSEDRASTEAFF. For the CDR3, the DNA is TGTGCCAGCAGCGAGGACAGGGCAAGCACTGAAGCTTTCTTT.

The rearrangement joins TRBV10-2 to TRBJ2-3; D may be TRBD1 (5 bases). The V end was cut by 8 bases, the J end by 7 bases, with 16 bases between. Germline CDR1 WSHSY, CDR2 SAAADI. This CDR3 comprises 13 residues. The CDR3 protein is CASSSSGANTQYF. In nucleotides, the CDR3 is TGCGCCAGCTCCTCCTCTGGGGCTAATACGCAGTATTTT.

This chain connects TRBV18 to TRBJ1-2; the match to TRBD1 covers 9 bases. With 1 base clipped from V and 7 bases from J, the junction kept 7 bases outside the gene matches. There are 15 residues in the CDR3. Germline CDR1 is KGHSH and CDR2 is LQKENI. The CDR3 coding sequence is TGTGCCAGCTCACCACTCCGGGACAGGGTATTTGGCTACACCTTC. This codes for CASSPLRDRVFGYTF.

The gene calls are TRBV6-1 and TRBJ1-5; maybe TRBD1 (5 bases). V was shortened by 2 bases and J by 0 bases, with 8 bases between the two germline ends. CDR1 is MNHNS and CDR2 is SASEGT in the germline V gene. CDR3 length: 15 amino acids. CDR3 sequence (DNA): TGTGCCAGCAGTGAAAGACAGTATAGCAATCAGCCCCAGCATTTT. Translated: CASSERQYSNQPQHF.

The chain has TRBV19 and TRBJ1-1; 8 bases fit TRBD1. The V segment lost 3 bases and the J segment 1 base; nucleotides outside the gene matches: 7. The CDR3 is made up of 16 amino acids. Germline V gene lookup returns CDR1 LNHDA and CDR2 SQIVND (reference sequence). CDR3 residues: CASSILQGAWNTEAFF. The CDR3 nucleotides are TGTGCCAGTAGTATCCTCCAGGGGGCTTGGAACACTGAAGCTTTCTTT.